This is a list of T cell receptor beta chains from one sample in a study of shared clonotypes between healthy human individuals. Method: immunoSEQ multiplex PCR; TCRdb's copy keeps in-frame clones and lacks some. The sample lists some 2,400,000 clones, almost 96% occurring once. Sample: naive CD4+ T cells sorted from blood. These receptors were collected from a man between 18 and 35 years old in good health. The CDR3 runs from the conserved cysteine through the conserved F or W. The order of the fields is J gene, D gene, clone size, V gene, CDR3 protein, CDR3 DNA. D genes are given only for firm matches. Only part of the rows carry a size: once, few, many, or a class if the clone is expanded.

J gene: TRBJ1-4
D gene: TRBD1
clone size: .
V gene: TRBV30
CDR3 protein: CAFARQGSNEKLFF
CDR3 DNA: TGTGCCTTCGCTCGACAGGGGAGTAATGAAAAACTGTTTTTT

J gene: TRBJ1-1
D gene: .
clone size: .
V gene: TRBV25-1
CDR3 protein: CASLDSYTEAFF
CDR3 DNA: TGTGCCAGCCTAGACAGTTACACTGAAGCTTTCTTT

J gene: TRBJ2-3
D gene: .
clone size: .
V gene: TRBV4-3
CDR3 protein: CASSQDLGMQYF
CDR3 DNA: TGCGCCAGCAGCCAAGATCTAGGTATGCAGTATTTT

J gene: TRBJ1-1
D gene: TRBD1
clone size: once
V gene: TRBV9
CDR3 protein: CASSTLINRDRSTEAFF
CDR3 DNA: TGTGCCAGCAGCACCCTCATTAACCGGGACAGGAGCACTGAAGCTTTCTTT

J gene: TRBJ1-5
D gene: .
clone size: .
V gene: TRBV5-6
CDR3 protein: CASSLVGVNQPQHF
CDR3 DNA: TGTGCCAGCAGCTTGGTTGGGGTAAATCAGCCCCAGCATTTT

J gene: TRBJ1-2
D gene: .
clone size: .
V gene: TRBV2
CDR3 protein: CASTEEGYGYTF
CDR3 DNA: TGTGCCAGCACTGAGGAAGGCTATGGCTACACCTTC

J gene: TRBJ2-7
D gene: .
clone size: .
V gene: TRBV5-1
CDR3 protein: CASSSLPGSYEQYF
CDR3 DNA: TGCGCCAGCAGCTCCCTTCCGGGATCCTACGAGCAGTACTTC

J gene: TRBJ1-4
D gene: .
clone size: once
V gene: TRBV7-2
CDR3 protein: CASSWAGSNEKLFF
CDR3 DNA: TGTGCCAGCAGCTGGGCAGGCAGTAATGAAAAACTGTTTTTT

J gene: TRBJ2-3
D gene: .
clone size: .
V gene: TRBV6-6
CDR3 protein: CASNRGSKSDTQYF
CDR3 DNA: TGTGCCAGCAATAGGGGGAGTAAATCAGATACGCAGTATTTT

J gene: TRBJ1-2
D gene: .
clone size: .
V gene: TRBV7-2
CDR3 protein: CASSSLDGATYTF
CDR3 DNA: TGTGCCAGCAGCTCCTTGGACGGAGCTACCTACACCTTC

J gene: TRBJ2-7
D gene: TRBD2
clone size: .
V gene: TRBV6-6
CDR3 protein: CASSSGGWRSAGF
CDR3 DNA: TGTGCCAGCAGTTCGGGGGGGTGGAGGAGCGCTGGGTTC

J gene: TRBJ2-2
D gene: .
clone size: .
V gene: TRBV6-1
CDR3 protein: CASRNENTGELFF
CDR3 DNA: TGTGCCAGCAGAAACGAGAACACCGGGGAGCTGTTTTTT

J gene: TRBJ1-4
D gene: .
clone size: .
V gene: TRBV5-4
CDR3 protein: CASSPGISMEKLFF
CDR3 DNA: TGTGCCAGCAGCCCAGGGATCTCCATGGAAAAACTGTTTTTT

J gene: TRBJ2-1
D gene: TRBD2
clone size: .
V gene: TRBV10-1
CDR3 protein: CASSGITSGDYNEQFF
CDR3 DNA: TGCGCCAGCAGTGGGATTACTAGCGGGGATTACAATGAGCAGTTCTTC

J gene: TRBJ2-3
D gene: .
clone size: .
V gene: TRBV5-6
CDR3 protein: CASSLARPASGTTDTQYF
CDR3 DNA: TGTGCCAGCAGCTTGGCGAGACCGGCTTCCGGCACCACAGATACGCAGTATTTT

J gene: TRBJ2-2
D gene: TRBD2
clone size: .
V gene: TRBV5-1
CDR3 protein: CASSAGLAGELFF
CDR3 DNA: TGCGCCAGCAGCGCAGGACTAGCCGGGGAGCTGTTTTTT

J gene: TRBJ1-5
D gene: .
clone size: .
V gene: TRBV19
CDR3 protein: CASSDGLRQPQHF
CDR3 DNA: TGTGCCAGTAGTGACGGGCTCAGGCAGCCCCAGCATTTT

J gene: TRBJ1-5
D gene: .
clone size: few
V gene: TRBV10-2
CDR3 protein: CASGDVKQPQHF
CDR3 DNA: TGCGCCAGCGGGGACGTGAAGCAGCCCCAGCATTTT

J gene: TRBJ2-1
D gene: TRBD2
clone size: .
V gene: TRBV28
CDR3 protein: CASSPRAGGTHNEQFF
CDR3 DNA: TGTGCCAGCAGTCCGCGAGCGGGGGGAACGCACAATGAGCAGTTCTTC

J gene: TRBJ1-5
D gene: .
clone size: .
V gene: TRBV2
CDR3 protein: CASSGTSLNQPQHF
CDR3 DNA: TGTGCCAGCAGCGGGACAAGCCTAAATCAGCCCCAGCATTTT

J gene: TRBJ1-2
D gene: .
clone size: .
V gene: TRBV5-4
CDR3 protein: CASSTLGANYGYTF
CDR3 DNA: TGTGCCAGCAGCACATTGGGGGCAAACTATGGCTACACCTTC

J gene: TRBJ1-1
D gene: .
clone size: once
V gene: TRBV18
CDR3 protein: CASSPTASYTEAFF
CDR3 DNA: TGTGCCAGCTCACCAACGGCCTCCTACACTGAAGCTTTCTTT

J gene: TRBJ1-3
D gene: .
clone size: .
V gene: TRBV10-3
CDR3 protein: CAISESQGQGSGNTIYF
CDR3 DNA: TGTGCCATCAGTGAGTCACAAGGGCAGGGCTCTGGAAACACCATATATTTT

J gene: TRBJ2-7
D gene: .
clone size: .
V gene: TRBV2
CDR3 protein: CASSAGGGMQYF
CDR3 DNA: TGTGCCAGCAGTGCTGGCGGTGGCATGCAGTACTTC

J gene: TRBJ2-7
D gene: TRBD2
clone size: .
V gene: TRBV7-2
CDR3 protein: CASSPIGPGLATSYEQYF
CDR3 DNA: TGTGCCAGCAGCCCCATTGGTCCGGGACTAGCGACTTCCTACGAGCAGTACTTC

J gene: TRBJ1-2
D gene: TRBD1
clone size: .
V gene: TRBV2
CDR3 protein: CASSDTDRGLGGYTF
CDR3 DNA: TGTGCCAGCAGCGACACGGACAGGGGGCTGGGCGGCTACACCTTC

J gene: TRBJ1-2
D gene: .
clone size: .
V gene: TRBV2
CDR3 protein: CASSDEGPYGYTF
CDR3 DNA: TGTGCCAGCAGTGATGAGGGTCCCTATGGCTACACCTTC

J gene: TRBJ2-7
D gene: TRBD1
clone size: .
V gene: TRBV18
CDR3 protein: CASSPGTGLYEQYF
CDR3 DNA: TGTGCCAGCTCACCTGGGACAGGGTTATACGAGCAGTACTTC